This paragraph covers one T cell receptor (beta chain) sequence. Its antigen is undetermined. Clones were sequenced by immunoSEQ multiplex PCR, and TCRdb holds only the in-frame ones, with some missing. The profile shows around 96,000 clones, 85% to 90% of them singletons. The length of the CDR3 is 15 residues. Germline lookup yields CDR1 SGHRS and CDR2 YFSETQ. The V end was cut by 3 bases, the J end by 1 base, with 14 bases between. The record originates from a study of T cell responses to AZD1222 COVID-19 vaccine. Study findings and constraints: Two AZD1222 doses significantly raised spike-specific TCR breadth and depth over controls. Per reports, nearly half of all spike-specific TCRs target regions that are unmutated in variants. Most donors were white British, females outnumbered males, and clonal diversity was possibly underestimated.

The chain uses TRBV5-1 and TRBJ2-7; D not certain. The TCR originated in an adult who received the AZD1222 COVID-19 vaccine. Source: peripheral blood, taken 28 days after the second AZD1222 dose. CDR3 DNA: TGCGCCAGCAGCTGGGCCCCGGGTCTTTCCTACGAGCAGTACTTC. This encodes CASSWAPGLSYEQYF. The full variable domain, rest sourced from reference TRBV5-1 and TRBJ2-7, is KAGVTQTPRYLIKTRGQQVTLSCSPISGHRSVSWYQQTPGQGLQFLFEYFSETQRNKGNFPGRFSGRQFSNSRSEMNVSTLELGDSALYLCASSWAPGLSYEQYFGPGTRLTVT.